The rows below give T cell receptor beta chains drawn from one sample of a study of T-cell memory formation after mild COVID-19. One entry per CDR3 protein results from TCRdb running MiXCR on the 5' RACE reads. The data contain about 350,000 distinct CDR3 sequences, 20% to 25% of them singletons. Source material: PBMCs or a T cell subset sorted from them (not recorded which). Receptors were obtained from a man younger than 30 who had mild COVID-19 (a few samples of this study predate the infection). Cell type and time point are not known. Both conserved end residues are part of each CDR3. Each record gives: D gene, J gene, V gene, clone size, CDR3 DNA, CDR3 protein. The D gene is left open where the match is weak. Clone size is given for some rows only: seen once, a few or many times, or a class if the clone is expanded.

d_gene: NA; j_gene: TRBJ2-5; v_gene: TRBV7-2; abundance: NA; CDR3nt: TGTGCCAGCAGCCTCAACTTACAGGTGGAGACCCAGTACTTC; CDR3aa: CASSLNLQVETQYF
d_gene: NA; j_gene: TRBJ2-3; v_gene: TRBV3-1; abundance: NA; CDR3nt: TGTGCCAGCAGCCCTGGCCAGGGGACCTACATCCCCACAGATACGCAGTATTTT; CDR3aa: CASSPGQGTYIPTDTQYF
d_gene: NA; j_gene: TRBJ1-2; v_gene: TRBV4-1; abundance: NA; CDR3nt: TGCGCCAGCAGCCCGGGGCGGGTTGCTTACACCTTC; CDR3aa: CASSPGRVAYTF
d_gene: NA; j_gene: TRBJ2-3; v_gene: TRBV7-3; abundance: few; CDR3nt: TGTGCCAGCAGGAACGCCACTGATACGCAGTATTTT; CDR3aa: CASRNATDTQYF
d_gene: NA; j_gene: TRBJ2-6; v_gene: TRBV7-2; abundance: few; CDR3nt: TGTGCGCAGGGTACTGGGGCCAACGTCCTGACTTTC; CDR3aa: CAQGTGANVLTF
d_gene: TRBD2; j_gene: TRBJ2-1; v_gene: TRBV4-3; abundance: many; CDR3nt: TGCGCCAGCAGCCGTCTTGGTACGGGGGGTGGTTCCTACAATGAGCAGTTCTTC; CDR3aa: CASSRLGTGGGSYNEQFF
d_gene: NA; j_gene: TRBJ1-1; v_gene: TRBV5-1; abundance: NA; CDR3nt: TGCGCCAGCAGCTCATTGGCGGCCGGGGGCACTGAAGCTTTCTTT; CDR3aa: CASSSLAAGGTEAFF
d_gene: NA; j_gene: TRBJ2-2; v_gene: TRBV5-4; abundance: NA; CDR3nt: TGTGCCAGCAGAATTACAGGGAAGGTGTACACCGGGGAGCTGTTTTTT; CDR3aa: CASRITGKVYTGELFF
d_gene: NA; j_gene: TRBJ2-3; v_gene: TRBV7-2; abundance: few; CDR3nt: TGTGCCAGCAGCTTAGCCCCTTACGGCACAGATACGCAGTATTTT; CDR3aa: CASSLAPYGTDTQYF
d_gene: NA; j_gene: TRBJ2-1; v_gene: TRBV6-8; abundance: many; CDR3nt: TGTGCCAGCAGTTACCCAGGCGGCGTAGGGACACTCAATGAGCAGTTCTTC; CDR3aa: CASSYPGGVGTLNEQFF
d_gene: NA; j_gene: TRBJ1-3; v_gene: TRBV5-1; abundance: NA; CDR3nt: TGCGCCAGCAGCTTGGGAGGGGGTCATGGAAACACCATATATTTT; CDR3aa: CASSLGGGHGNTIYF
d_gene: NA; j_gene: TRBJ1-2; v_gene: TRBV7-6; abundance: NA; CDR3nt: TGTGCCAGCAGCGCCGGGGGGGGGCGAGATGGCTACACCTTC; CDR3aa: CASSAGGGRDGYTF
d_gene: NA; j_gene: TRBJ2-3; v_gene: TRBV3-2; abundance: NA; CDR3nt: TGTGCCAGCAGCCAAGATCGTAGGGAAGATACGCAGTATTTT; CDR3aa: CASSQDRREDTQYF
d_gene: NA; j_gene: TRBJ2-7; v_gene: TRBV6-2/TRBV6-3; abundance: few; CDR3nt: TGTGCCAGCAGTCCAGAGGGCGAGCAGTACTTC; CDR3aa: CASSPEGEQYF
d_gene: NA; j_gene: TRBJ1-2; v_gene: TRBV12-3/TRBV12-4; abundance: many; CDR3nt: TGTGCCAGCAGTTCGACAGGTTCCTATGGCTACACCTTC; CDR3aa: CASSSTGSYGYTF
d_gene: NA; j_gene: TRBJ2-7; v_gene: TRBV5-1; abundance: few; CDR3nt: TGCGCCAGCAGCTATGGCCCTCAGGGCTACGAGCAGTACTTC; CDR3aa: CASSYGPQGYEQYF
d_gene: NA; j_gene: TRBJ2-6; v_gene: TRBV7-3; abundance: many; CDR3nt: TGTGCCAGCAGCCTCCAGGGCCCTGGGGCCAACGTCCTGACTTTC; CDR3aa: CASSLQGPGANVLTF
d_gene: NA; j_gene: TRBJ2-6; v_gene: TRBV7-2; abundance: NA; CDR3nt: TGTGCCAGCAGCTTTAGACAGGTTAACATCCTGACTTTC; CDR3aa: CASSFRQVNILTF
d_gene: TRBD1; j_gene: TRBJ2-5; v_gene: TRBV7-8; abundance: few; CDR3nt: TGTGCCAGCAGACCTTTTCAGGGGGCCGGGCAAGAGACCCAGTACTTC; CDR3aa: CASRPFQGAGQETQYF
d_gene: NA; j_gene: TRBJ2-2; v_gene: TRBV20-1; abundance: NA; CDR3nt: TGCAGTGCTAGGAACATGAACACCGGGGAGCTGTTTTTT; CDR3aa: CSARNMNTGELFF
d_gene: NA; j_gene: TRBJ2-5; v_gene: TRBV12-3/TRBV12-4; abundance: NA; CDR3nt: TGTGCCAGCAGTTTAGGTGTTGGGGGGACTGGGCAAGAGACCCAGTACTTC; CDR3aa: CASSLGVGGTGQETQYF
d_gene: NA; j_gene: TRBJ1-2; v_gene: TRBV10-3; abundance: NA; CDR3nt: TGTGCCATCAGTCAAGGGAGTAGTTATGGCTACACCTTC; CDR3aa: CAISQGSSYGYTF
d_gene: NA; j_gene: TRBJ1-5; v_gene: TRBV19; abundance: few; CDR3nt: TGTGCCAGTAGTATAGTGACGGATGGTCTACGGAATCAGCCCCAGCATTTT; CDR3aa: CASSIVTDGLRNQPQHF
d_gene: NA; j_gene: TRBJ2-7; v_gene: TRBV11-2; abundance: many; CDR3nt: TGTGCCAGCAGTGGACAGACATACGAGCAGTACTTC; CDR3aa: CASSGQTYEQYF
d_gene: NA; j_gene: TRBJ2-7; v_gene: TRBV30; abundance: few; CDR3nt: TGTGCCTGGAGTGTACTCCGGGGAACCTACGAGCAGTACTTC; CDR3aa: CAWSVLRGTYEQYF
d_gene: NA; j_gene: TRBJ2-5; v_gene: TRBV15; abundance: many; CDR3nt: TGTGCCACCCAAGTAAAGGAGACCCAGTACTTC; CDR3aa: CATQVKETQYF
d_gene: NA; j_gene: TRBJ1-4; v_gene: TRBV11-2; abundance: NA; CDR3nt: TGTGCCAGCAGTCGAGCCCCAGGGCCTAATGAAAAACTGTTTTTT; CDR3aa: CASSRAPGPNEKLFF
d_gene: NA; j_gene: TRBJ2-5; v_gene: TRBV7-3; abundance: NA; CDR3nt: TGTGCCAGCAGCTTAATGGGCAGTGGACGAGAGACCCAGTACTTC; CDR3aa: CASSLMGSGRETQYF
d_gene: NA; j_gene: TRBJ1-1; v_gene: TRBV3-1; abundance: NA; CDR3nt: TGTGCCAGCAGCCAAGATACCCGAGTAGCTTTCTTT; CDR3aa: CASSQDTRVAFF
d_gene: TRBD1; j_gene: TRBJ1-2; v_gene: TRBV6-6; abundance: NA; CDR3nt: TGTGCCAGCAGTCTACGGGACAGGGTTGACTATGGCTACACCTTC; CDR3aa: CASSLRDRVDYGYTF
d_gene: NA; j_gene: TRBJ1-1; v_gene: TRBV5-4; abundance: NA; CDR3nt: TGTGCCAGCAGCTTGCCGGGAGGCCCTGAAGCTTTCTTT; CDR3aa: CASSLPGGPEAFF
d_gene: NA; j_gene: TRBJ1-5; v_gene: TRBV5-6; abundance: NA; CDR3nt: TGTGCCAGCAGCTTGAATGAGGGATACAATCAGCCCCAGCATTTT; CDR3aa: CASSLNEGYNQPQHF
d_gene: NA; j_gene: TRBJ2-1; v_gene: TRBV4-3; abundance: few; CDR3nt: TGCGCCAGCAGCCCTAATGCCATGGATCTTAGGTACAATGAGCAGTTCTTC; CDR3aa: CASSPNAMDLRYNEQFF
d_gene: NA; j_gene: TRBJ2-7; v_gene: TRBV6-2/TRBV6-3; abundance: NA; CDR3nt: TGTGCCAGCAGTTCCCATGCGGGGAGCTACGAGCAGTACTTC; CDR3aa: CASSSHAGSYEQYF
d_gene: NA; j_gene: TRBJ2-2; v_gene: TRBV15; abundance: few; CDR3nt: TGTGCCACCAGCACCTTTCTCGAGCAGGGGCAGCGCCCGCCCGGGGAGCTGTTTTTT; CDR3aa: CATSTFLEQGQRPPGELFF
d_gene: TRBD1; j_gene: TRBJ2-1; v_gene: TRBV18; abundance: many; CDR3nt: TGTGCCAGCTCACCTCTAGGACAGGGGACCAATGAGCAGTTCTTC; CDR3aa: CASSPLGQGTNEQFF
d_gene: NA; j_gene: TRBJ1-1; v_gene: TRBV19; abundance: many; CDR3nt: TGTGCCAGTGGACGTGGTACTGAAGCTTTCTTT; CDR3aa: CASGRGTEAFF
d_gene: TRBD1; j_gene: TRBJ1-2; v_gene: TRBV2; abundance: NA; CDR3nt: TGTGCCAGACATCGGGGGACAGACTATGGCTACACCTTC; CDR3aa: CARHRGTDYGYTF
d_gene: NA; j_gene: TRBJ1-4; v_gene: TRBV7-9; abundance: NA; CDR3nt: TGTGCCAGCAGCTTCAGGGGAGATTCTGAAAAACTGTTTTTT; CDR3aa: CASSFRGDSEKLFF
d_gene: TRBD1; j_gene: TRBJ1-1; v_gene: TRBV5-5; abundance: few; CDR3nt: TGTGCCAGCAGCCCGGACCAACAGGGGTGGACCACTGAAGCTTTCTTT; CDR3aa: CASSPDQQGWTTEAFF
d_gene: NA; j_gene: TRBJ1-1; v_gene: TRBV7-9; abundance: NA; CDR3nt: TGTGCCAGCAGCCCAGTCGGGAAGGCGGGAGCTTTCTTT; CDR3aa: CASSPVGKAGAFF
d_gene: NA; j_gene: TRBJ1-5; v_gene: TRBV15; abundance: few; CDR3nt: TGTGCCACCAGCAGAGATTGGTTGGGGGATCAGCCCCAGCATTTT; CDR3aa: CATSRDWLGDQPQHF
d_gene: TRBD2; j_gene: TRBJ2-1; v_gene: TRBV7-2; abundance: NA; CDR3nt: TGTGCCAGCAGGATTACTAGCGGGGGTTACAATGAGCAGTTCTTC; CDR3aa: CASRITSGGYNEQFF
d_gene: NA; j_gene: TRBJ1-6; v_gene: TRBV18; abundance: NA; CDR3nt: TGTGCCAGCTCACAGGGGATCCGCTCACCCCTCCACTTT; CDR3aa: CASSQGIRSPLHF
d_gene: NA; j_gene: TRBJ2-3; v_gene: TRBV7-3; abundance: few; CDR3nt: TGTGCCAGCAGCTCAATGGTCGCAGATACGCAGTATTTT; CDR3aa: CASSSMVADTQYF
d_gene: NA; j_gene: TRBJ2-3; v_gene: TRBV12-3/TRBV12-4; abundance: NA; CDR3nt: TGTGCCAGCAGTTTAGGCGGTAGCCTAGGGGATACGCAGTATTTT; CDR3aa: CASSLGGSLGDTQYF
d_gene: TRBD1; j_gene: TRBJ1-2; v_gene: TRBV12-3/TRBV12-4; abundance: few; CDR3nt: TGTGCCAGCAGTCCGGGACAGGGGCGAGACTATGGCTACACCTTC; CDR3aa: CASSPGQGRDYGYTF
d_gene: TRBD1; j_gene: TRBJ2-1; v_gene: TRBV5-1; abundance: few; CDR3nt: TGCGCCAGCAGCTCGGGACAGTCCTTTAATGAGCAGTTCTTC; CDR3aa: CASSSGQSFNEQFF
d_gene: NA; j_gene: TRBJ1-1; v_gene: TRBV12-3/TRBV12-4; abundance: NA; CDR3nt: TGTGCCAGCAGTTTTAAGGGCCCCGTCACTGAAGCTTTCTTT; CDR3aa: CASSFKGPVTEAFF
d_gene: NA; j_gene: TRBJ2-2; v_gene: TRBV3-1; abundance: few; CDR3nt: TGTGCCAGCAGCCCACGACGGGGCACGAACACCGGGGAGCTGTTTTTT; CDR3aa: CASSPRRGTNTGELFF
d_gene: TRBD1; j_gene: TRBJ1-5; v_gene: TRBV27; abundance: many; CDR3nt: TGTGCCAGCAGTTTAGTTGGGACAGCCAGCAATCAGCCCCAGCATTTT; CDR3aa: CASSLVGTASNQPQHF
d_gene: TRBD1; j_gene: TRBJ1-1; v_gene: TRBV7-3; abundance: few; CDR3nt: TGTGCCAGCAGCGCTAGGACAGGGTTCGGCACTGAAGCTTTCTTT; CDR3aa: CASSARTGFGTEAFF
d_gene: TRBD2; j_gene: TRBJ2-1; v_gene: TRBV19; abundance: few; CDR3nt: TGTGCCAGTAGTGTCGCCGGGACTAGCTTGAATGAGCAGTTCTTC; CDR3aa: CASSVAGTSLNEQFF
d_gene: TRBD1; j_gene: TRBJ2-5; v_gene: TRBV6-2/TRBV6-3; abundance: NA; CDR3nt: TGTGCCAGCAGTCAGCACGGACAGGCAAGGGAGACCCGGTACTTC; CDR3aa: CASSQHGQARETRYF
d_gene: NA; j_gene: TRBJ1-2; v_gene: TRBV29-1; abundance: NA; CDR3nt: TGCAGCGCCGAACGAGGGGTGGAGAACTATGGCTACACCTTC; CDR3aa: CSAERGVENYGYTF
d_gene: TRBD2; j_gene: TRBJ2-3; v_gene: TRBV11-2; abundance: NA; CDR3nt: TGTGCCAGCAGCCCTACTAGCGGATACACAGATACGCAGTATTTT; CDR3aa: CASSPTSGYTDTQYF
d_gene: TRBD1; j_gene: TRBJ1-2; v_gene: TRBV18; abundance: once; CDR3nt: TGTGCCAGCTCACCCTCCACAGGGGTCGGGTCCGGCTACACCTTC; CDR3aa: CASSPSTGVGSGYTF
d_gene: NA; j_gene: TRBJ2-5; v_gene: TRBV5-1; abundance: few; CDR3nt: TGCGCCAGCAGCTTGGGGGAAGTGGAGACCCAGTACTTC; CDR3aa: CASSLGEVETQYF
d_gene: NA; j_gene: TRBJ2-7; v_gene: TRBV27; abundance: NA; CDR3nt: TGTGCCAGCACGAGGGGGGGTTCCTACGAGCAGTACTTC; CDR3aa: CASTRGGSYEQYF